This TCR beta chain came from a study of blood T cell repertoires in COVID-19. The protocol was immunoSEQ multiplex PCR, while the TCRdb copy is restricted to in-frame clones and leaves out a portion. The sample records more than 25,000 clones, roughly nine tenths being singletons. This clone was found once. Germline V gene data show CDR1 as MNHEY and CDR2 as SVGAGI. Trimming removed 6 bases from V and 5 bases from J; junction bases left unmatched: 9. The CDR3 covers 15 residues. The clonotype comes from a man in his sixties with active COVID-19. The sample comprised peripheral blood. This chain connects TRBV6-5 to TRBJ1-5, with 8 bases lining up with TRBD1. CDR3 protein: CASRSGAGGDQPQHF. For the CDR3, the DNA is TGTGCCAGCAGAAGCGGGGCAGGGGGCGATCAGCCCCAGCATTTT.